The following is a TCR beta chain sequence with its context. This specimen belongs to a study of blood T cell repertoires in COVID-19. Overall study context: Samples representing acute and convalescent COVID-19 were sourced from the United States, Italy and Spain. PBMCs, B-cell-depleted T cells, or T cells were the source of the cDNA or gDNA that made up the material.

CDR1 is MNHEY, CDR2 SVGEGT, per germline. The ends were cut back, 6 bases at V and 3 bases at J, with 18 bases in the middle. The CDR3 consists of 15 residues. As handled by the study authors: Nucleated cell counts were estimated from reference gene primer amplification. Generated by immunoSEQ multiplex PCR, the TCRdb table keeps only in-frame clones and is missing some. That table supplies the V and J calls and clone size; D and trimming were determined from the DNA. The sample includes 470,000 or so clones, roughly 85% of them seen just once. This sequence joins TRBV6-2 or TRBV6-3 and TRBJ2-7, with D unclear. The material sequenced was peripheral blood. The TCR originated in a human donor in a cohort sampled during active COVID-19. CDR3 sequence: CASSLALKENYEQYF. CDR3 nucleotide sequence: TGTGCCAGCAGCCTTGCGTTGAAGGAGAACTACGAGCAGTACTTC.